This TCR beta chain was identified in a study of blood T cell repertoires in COVID-19. In the authors' methods: Estimation of nucleated cell counts relied on the amplification of reference gene primers. Libraries were prepared by immunoSEQ multiplex PCR; TCRdb keeps only in-frame clonotypes and omits some of them. Clone size and V and J calls were adopted from that table, with D and trimming inferred from the DNA. The sample includes 150,000 to 200,000 clones, 88% of them seen just once. Germline CDR1 is MNHNS and CDR2 is SASEGT. CDR3 size: 16 residues. V was trimmed by 1 base and J by 5 bases, leaving 15 bases between them.

This TCR was recovered from a young woman who had recovered from COVID-19. Sequencing was done on a sample of PBMCs or T cells enriched from blood (not recorded which). The chain couples TRBV6-1 to TRBJ1-5; D perhaps matches TRBD1 (5 bases). The CDR3 coding sequence is TGTGCCAGCAGTGAAGAGTTTACAGGAGGGTATCAGCCCCAGCATTTT. As protein: CASSEEFTGGYQPQHF.